Listed below are T cell receptor beta chains from one sample, sequenced in a study of T cell responses to AZD1222 COVID-19 vaccine. Sequencing was performed with immunoSEQ multiplex PCR; in TCRdb, only in-frame clones are kept and a portion is missing. The sample includes 75,000 to 80,000 clones, 85% to 90% seen only once; the top ten take over 1.1%. This sample comprised peripheral blood, obtained 28 days after the second AZD1222 dose. Every receptor here comes from an adult who received the AZD1222 COVID-19 vaccine. Both conserved end residues are part of each CDR3. A D gene is named only where the DNA matches it firmly. Some rows have no size entry. The others give once, few or many, or a class for an expanded clone.

size	D	V	J	length	CDR3	DNA
-	-	TRBV6-1	TRBJ2-5	13	CASSESGQETQYF	TGTGCCAGCAGTGAAAGCGGCCAAGAGACCCAGTACTTC
-	-	TRBV20-1	TRBJ1-3	13	CSASWGPGNTIYF	TGCAGTGCTAGTTGGGGACCTGGAAACACCATATATTTT
-	-	TRBV3-1/TRBV3-2	TRBJ1-3	15	CASRQAGSSGNTIYF	TGTGCCAGCCGACAGGCTGGGAGCTCTGGAAACACCATATATTTT
-	-	TRBV19	TRBJ2-5	16	CASSIDFSGGKETQYF	TGTGCCAGTAGTATAGATTTTTCAGGAGGAAAAGAGACCCAGTACTTC
-	-	TRBV4-1	TRBJ2-7	14	CASSQVRVSYEQYF	TGCGCCAGCAGCCAAGTACGTGTCTCCTACGAGCAGTACTTC
-	-	TRBV6-5	TRBJ1-4	14	CASTGGGQDEKLFF	TGTGCCAGCACCGGAGGGGGGCAGGATGAAAAACTGTTTTTT
-	TRBD1	TRBV4-1	TRBJ1-2	16	CASSRSTSGQGSGYTF	TGCGCCAGCAGCCGTTCTACATCGGGACAGGGAAGCGGCTACACCTTC
-	TRBD1	TRBV19	TRBJ1-2	12	CASSRQGNGYTF	TGTGCCAGTAGCAGACAGGGAAATGGCTACACCTTC
-	-	TRBV28	TRBJ1-5	12	CASSSEGQPQHF	TGTGCCAGCAGCTCTGAAGGTCAGCCCCAGCATTTT
few	TRBD2	TRBV6-5	TRBJ2-1	15	CASSYWGGTYNEQFF	TGTGCCAGCAGTTACTGGGGGGGGACCTACAATGAGCAGTTCTTC
-	-	TRBV3-1/TRBV3-2	TRBJ1-2	15	CASSQSYFGNYGYTF	TGTGCCAGCAGCCAATCCTACTTCGGCAACTATGGCTACACCTTC
-	TRBD1	TRBV11-3	TRBJ1-1	13	CASSRDRGTEAFF	TGTGCCAGCAGCAGGGACAGGGGCACTGAAGCTTTCTTT
-	-	TRBV5-5	TRBJ2-7	12	CASSLSGYEQYF	TGTGCCAGCAGCTTGTCGGGGTACGAGCAGTACTTC
-	TRBD1	TRBV5-6	TRBJ1-6	17	CASSLAVRQGRNSPLHF	TGTGCCAGCAGCTTGGCCGTTAGACAGGGGAGAAATTCACCCCTCCACTTT
-	-	TRBV6-1	TRBJ1-2	12	CASSERNYGYTF	TGTGCCAGCAGTGAGCGGAACTATGGCTACACCTTC
-	-	TRBV5-6	TRBJ2-7	15	CASSYYIREVYEQYF	TGTGCCAGCAGCTATTACATCAGGGAAGTCTACGAGCAGTACTTC
-	-	TRBV11-1	TRBJ2-5	16	CASSLRIDRYQETQYF	TGTGCCAGCAGCTTACGAATCGACCGGTACCAAGAGACCCAGTACTTC
few	-	TRBV6-5	TRBJ2-7	11	CASRDGSEQYF	TGTGCCAGCAGGGACGGGAGCGAGCAGTACTTC
few	-	TRBV28	TRBJ1-2	13	CASSLGVRGGYTF	TGTGCCAGCAGTTTAGGGGTTAGGGGTGGCTACACCTTC
few	-	TRBV29-1	TRBJ2-7	14	CSVEVGPFSYEQYF	TGCAGCGTTGAAGTAGGTCCCTTCTCCTACGAGCAGTACTTC
-	TRBD1	TRBV10-3	TRBJ1-4	13	CATRQGGNEKLFF	TGTGCCACGCGACAGGGGGGTAATGAAAAACTGTTTTTT
-	-	TRBV28	TRBJ1-5	13	CGSKQPGNQPQHF	TGTGGTTCAAAGCAGCCGGGCAATCAGCCCCAGCATTTT
-	TRBD1	TRBV5-5	TRBJ1-1	15	CASSLEQGVSTEAFF	TGTGCCAGCAGTTTGGAGCAGGGGGTTTCCACTGAAGCTTTCTTT
-	-	TRBV15	TRBJ2-7	12	CATSREGNGQYF	TGTGCCACCAGCAGAGAGGGCAACGGGCAGTACTTC
once	-	TRBV12-3/TRBV12-4	TRBJ1-1	13	CASTRHPEHEAFF	TGTGCCAGCACACGCCACCCAGAGCATGAAGCTTTCTTT
-	TRBD1	TRBV2	TRBJ1-2	13	CASRDRGINGYTF	TGTGCCAGCAGGGACAGGGGGATCAATGGCTACACCTTC
-	TRBD2	TRBV7-2	TRBJ2-2	16	CASSPSSGGPAGELFF	TGTGCCAGCAGCCCCTCTAGCGGGGGGCCGGCCGGGGAGCTGTTTTTT
-	-	TRBV11-3	TRBJ2-7	14	CASSLTAASYEQYF	TGTGCCAGCAGCTTGACAGCGGCTTCCTACGAGCAGTACTTC
-	TRBD1	TRBV4-1	TRBJ1-4	17	CASSQEAGQAYNEKLFF	TGCGCCAGCAGCCAAGAGGCCGGACAGGCCTATAATGAAAAACTGTTTTTT
-	TRBD1	TRBV6-5	TRBJ2-7	15	CASSDRGRNSYEQYF	TGTGCCAGCAGCGACAGGGGGCGAAATTCCTACGAGCAGTACTTC
-	TRBD2	TRBV19	TRBJ2-7	16	CASSPRLAGDVYEQYF	TGTGCCAGTAGTCCCAGACTAGCGGGGGACGTATACGAGCAGTACTTC
-	-	TRBV7-2	TRBJ1-1	13	CASSSDRNTEAFF	TGTGCCAGCAGCTCCGACAGGAACACTGAAGCTTTCTTT
-	-	TRBV9	TRBJ1-5	14	CASSVGGLGQPQHF	TGTGCCAGCAGCGTAGGGGGGTTGGGTCAGCCCCAGCATTTT
-	-	TRBV7-9	TRBJ2-5	14	CASSWSSGQETQYF	TGTGCCAGCAGCTGGAGCTCGGGGCAAGAGACCCAGTACTTC
-	-	TRBV7-9	TRBJ2-1	13	CASSSPAHNEQFF	TGTGCCAGCAGCTCGCCAGCACACAATGAGCAGTTCTTC
-	-	TRBV5-1	TRBJ2-7	14	CASSLDPLGYEQYF	TGCGCCAGCAGCTTGGACCCCCTTGGGTACGAGCAGTACTTC
few	-	TRBV5-8	TRBJ1-5	14	CASSLGHNNQPQHF	TGTGCCAGCAGCTTGGGACATAACAATCAGCCCCAGCATTTT
-	-	TRBV19	TRBJ1-2	12	CASSAQGYGYTF	TGTGCCAGTAGTGCACAGGGCTATGGCTACACCTTC
-	-	TRBV2	TRBJ2-2	15	CASNTEASKRGELFF	TGTGCCAGCAATACTGAGGCCTCTAAGCGCGGGGAGCTGTTTTTT
-	-	TRBV30	TRBJ1-2	14	CAWSVQGDDYGYTF	TGTGCCTGGAGTGTACAGGGAGATGACTATGGCTACACCTTC
-	TRBD1	TRBV28	TRBJ1-4	19	CASSLPRDRGRFTNEKLFF	TGTGCCAGCAGTCTACCCCGGGACAGGGGGCGATTTACTAATGAAAAACTGTTTTTT
-	-	TRBV7-9	TRBJ1-1	14	CASRFLGGTTEAFF	TGTGCCAGCCGCTTCCTGGGGGGGACCACTGAAGCTTTCTTT
-	-	TRBV7-2	TRBJ1-1	13	CASSVTLNTEAFF	TGTGCCAGCAGCGTAACACTGAACACTGAAGCTTTCTTT
-	-	TRBV19	TRBJ2-1	19	CASSIGGRRSERFYNEQFF	TGTGCCAGTAGTATAGGAGGGCGGAGGTCAGAACGTTTTTACAATGAGCAGTTCTTC
-	TRBD1	TRBV14	TRBJ2-7	17	CASSQDHRTGISYEQYF	TGTGCCAGCAGCCAAGATCACAGGACAGGGATCTCCTACGAGCAGTACTTC
-	TRBD1	TRBV7-9	TRBJ1-4	14	CASSTTGGDEKLFF	TGTGCCAGCAGCACGACAGGGGGCGATGAAAAACTGTTTTTT
-	-	TRBV5-1	TRBJ1-2	13	CASRFDRNYGYTF	TGCGCCAGCAGATTTGACAGGAACTATGGCTACACCTTC
-	TRBD2	TRBV3-1/TRBV3-2	TRBJ2-5	17	CASSRTSGGLRGETQYF	TGTGCCAGCAGCCGGACTAGCGGGGGCCTCCGGGGAGAGACCCAGTACTTC
-	-	TRBV7-2	TRBJ1-3	15	CASSPWTASGNTIYF	TGTGCCAGCAGCCCCTGGACAGCCTCTGGAAACACCATATATTTT
-	TRBD1	TRBV29-1	TRBJ1-1	13	CSAGRDRGTEAFF	TGCAGCGCTGGTCGGGACAGGGGAACTGAAGCTTTCTTT
-	TRBD1	TRBV5-6	TRBJ1-3	17	CASSPLPGQHSGNTIYF	TGTGCCAGCAGCCCACTTCCGGGACAGCACTCTGGAAACACCATATATTTT
-	-	TRBV29-1	TRBJ1-2	13	CSVQRGSNYGYTF	TGCAGCGTCCAGCGGGGGAGTAACTATGGCTACACCTTC
-	-	TRBV28	TRBJ2-7	12	CASVGSSYEQYF	TGTGCCAGCGTTGGGTCATCCTACGAGCAGTACTTC
once	TRBD2	TRBV20-1	TRBJ2-3	10	CSVAGYTQYF	TGCAGCGTAGCGGGGTATACGCAGTATTTT
once	-	TRBV18	TRBJ2-7	15	CASSPRRDPGHEQYF	TGTGCCAGCTCACCACGGCGGGACCCTGGCCACGAGCAGTACTTC
once	TRBD1	TRBV27	TRBJ2-2	15	CASKAGQGVTGELFF	TGTGCCAGTAAGGCGGGACAGGGGGTCACCGGGGAGCTGTTTTTT
-	TRBD1	TRBV3-1/TRBV3-2	TRBJ1-1	14	CASSRAGGNTEAFF	TGTGCCAGCAGCCGAGCAGGGGGGAACACTGAAGCTTTCTTT
few	-	TRBV23-1	TRBJ1-6	14	CASSRTLINSPLHF	TGCGCCAGCAGCCGGACTTTGATTAATTCACCCCTCCACTTT
-	-	TRBV6-5	TRBJ1-5	13	CASSYSSNQPQHF	TGTGCCAGCAGTTACTCTTCCAATCAGCCCCAGCATTTT
-	-	TRBV28	TRBJ2-7	14	CASSSRGVTYEQYF	TGTGCCAGCAGTTCCAGGGGGGTGACCTACGAGCAGTACTTC